The 24 T cell receptor beta chains below all came from one sample that was sequenced in a study of blood T cell repertoires in COVID-19. TCRdb keeps only in-frame clones here, not all; method: immunoSEQ multiplex PCR. The profile shows 310,000 or so clones, about nine tenths of them singletons. The sample consisted of peripheral blood. The receptors derive from a woman aged 45-60 years who had recovered from COVID-19.

This clone was seen more than once but under ten times. The chain uses TRBV5-5 and TRBJ1-2; D unclear. The CDR3 totals 15 residues. V lost 1 base to trimming and J lost 2 bases, with 12 bases between them. The germline V gene encodes CDR1 SGHKS and CDR2 YYEKEE (reference sequence). This chain's CDR3 is CASSLRGVANYGYTF. The CDR3 bases are TGTGCCAGCAGCTTGCGCGGGGTTGCAAACTATGGCTACACCTTC.

The J gene is TRBJ2-1, the V gene TRBV12-3 or TRBV12-4; 9 bases map to TRBD1. CDR3 length: 13 amino acids. The V segment lost 6 bases and the J segment 12 bases; nucleotides outside the gene matches: 9. CDR3 protein: CASSPGQGQGQFF. For the CDR3, the DNA is TGTGCCAGCAGCCCGGGACAGGGCCAAGGGCAGTTCTTC.

This clone appeared once. The CDR3 loop reads CASSAQLAGGHTGELFF. The DNA for the CDR3 is TGTGCCAGCAGCGCCCAACTAGCGGGGGGGCACACCGGGGAGCTGTTTTTT. This sequence joins TRBV9 and TRBJ2-2; 13 bases line up with TRBD2. Germline CDR1 reads SGDLS; CDR2 reads YYNGEE. V lost 3 bases to trimming and J lost 3 bases; unmatched junction nucleotides: 5. The CDR3 runs to 17 residues.

This clone was seen just once. V is TRBV10-3 and J is TRBJ1-3; possible D gene TRBD1, 5 bases. The CDR3 sequence is 13 residues long. With 6 bases removed from V and 1 base from J, the gap between germline ends came to 7 bases. CDR1 and CDR2 from the germline V gene are ENHRY and SYGVKD. This CDR3 reads CAISQGSGNTIYF. The CDR3 DNA is TGTGCCATCAGCCAGGGTTCTGGAAACACCATATATTTT.

This clone occurred many times. The chain combines TRBV7-9 with TRBJ1-5; maybe TRBD1 (6 bases). Deletions cut 3 bases from V and 3 bases from J, with 18 bases between. Per germline, CDR1 SEHNR and CDR2 FQNEAQ (reference sequence). The CDR3 consists of 17 residues. The CDR3 DNA reads TGTGCCAGCAGCTTGGCCCTTTCAGGGGTTGACAATCAGCCCCAGCATTTT. Translation gives CASSLALSGVDNQPQHF.

The rearrangement links TRBV19 to TRBJ1-6; 7 nucleotides agree with TRBD1. This CDR3 contains 16 residues. Trimming at V came to 8 bases and at J to 8 bases, leaving 15 bases not matched to a gene. CDR1 is LNHDA and CDR2 is SQIVND in the germline V gene (reference sequence). The CDR3 DNA is TGTGCCAGTTCTACACAGGGGCAGGTTGGCGATTCACCCCTCCACTTT. Translated: CASSTQGQVGDSPLHF.

The chain recombines TRBV12-5 with TRBJ2-1; 13 nucleotides line up with TRBD2. The CDR3 consists of 15 residues. CDR1 and CDR2 (germline): LGHNT, FRNRAP. V was clipped by 3 bases and J by 9 bases; unmatched bases: 5. In DNA, the CDR3 is TGTGCTAGTGGTTTCGGGACTAGCGGGGTGGCTGAGCAGTTCTTC. Protein product: CASGFGTSGVAEQFF.

The chain couples TRBV6-1 to TRBJ1-2; a weak D match, TRBD1 (6 bases). Germline V gives CDR1 MNHNS, CDR2 SASEGT. CDR3 length equals 17 residues. V lost 3 bases to trimming and J lost 6 bases, with 23 bases between them. The CDR3 DNA reads as TGTGCCAGCAGTGAGCGGATACAGGGTTTAGGTGGGAATGGCTACACCTTC. Encoded protein: CASSERIQGLGGNGYTF.

The rearrangement links TRBV21-1 to TRBJ2-7; the D segment call TRBD2 is taken from the table without a DNA check. TRBV21-1 is a recognized pseudogene. This CDR3 is 18 amino acids long. In DNA form, the CDR3 reads TGTGCCAGCAAAAGGGTACTAGCGGGAGGGCCGGATTCCTACGAGCAGTACTTC. This sequence encodes CASKRVLAGGPDSYEQYF.

J is TRBJ1-1 and V is TRBV4-1; no clear D gene. From germline, CDR1 is MGHRA and CDR2 YSYEKL. The CDR3 contains 14 residues. Trimming pared 0 bases from V and 6 bases from J, leaving 11 bases between. CDR3 in DNA: TGCGCCAGCAGCCAAGACGGGATTCTCGCTGAAGCTTTCTTT. It codes for CASSQDGILAEAFF.

CDR3 loop: CASSQDILASDTQYF. DNA for the CDR3: TGCGCCAGCAGCCAAGACATTCTAGCGTCGGATACGCAGTATTTT. The rearrangement links TRBV4-3 to TRBJ2-3, with D possibly being TRBD2 (6 bases). Trimming removed 0 bases at V and 6 bases at J, with 13 bases between. Germline V gene lookup returns CDR1 LGHNA and CDR2 YSLEER. The CDR3 is made up of 15 amino acids.

In the case of this clone: The sample has other DNA sequences that encode this CDR3 too. V gene TRBV4-3 combines with J gene TRBJ2-3; 7 bases are shared with TRBD2. After removal of 2 bases from V and 4 bases from J, the junction contained 3 bases not matched to a gene. The germline gives CDR1 LGHNA, CDR2 YSLEER. CDR3 size: 14 residues. Here the CDR3 reads CASSQRLAADTQYF. The DNA of the CDR3 is TGCGCCAGCAGCCAACGACTAGCCGCAGATACGCAGTATTTT.

This clone was recorded only once. CDR3 region: CASSYSARYEQYF. The DNA of the CDR3 is TGTGCCAGCAGTTACTCAGCTAGATACGAGCAGTACTTC. V is TRBV6-5 and J is TRBJ2-7; D call uncertain. Germline-derived CDR1 and CDR2 are MNHEY and SVGAGI. V was pared by 0 bases and J by 4 bases, with 7 bases between. The CDR3 runs to 13 residues.

This clone occurred a few times. The rearrangement uses TRBV27 and TRBJ2-1; D possibly corresponds to TRBD2 (5 bases). Trimming cost V 6 bases and J 6 bases, with 9 bases left between them. The CDR3 sequence is 12 residues long. Germline V gene data show CDR1 as MNHEY and CDR2 as SMNVEV (reference sequence). The CDR3: CASSSGINEQFF. The CDR3 DNA sequence: TGTGCCAGCAGCTCCGGGATCAATGAGCAGTTCTTC.

The J gene is TRBJ1-5, the V gene TRBV24-1, with TRBD1 matching 10 bases. Germline V gene lookup returns CDR1 KGHDR and CDR2 SFDVKD. The CDR3 has 19 amino acids. After removal of 3 bases from V and 5 bases from J, the junction contained 15 bases not matched to a gene. CDR3 amino acids: CATSDAKTFGTGEDQPQHF. For the CDR3, the DNA is TGTGCCACCAGTGATGCGAAAACTTTCGGGACAGGGGAGGATCAGCCCCAGCATTTT.

The chain has TRBV29-1 and TRBJ2-1, with 8 bases that match TRBD2. CDR3 length: 15 residues. V gave up 2 bases and J gave up 0 bases; unmatched junction bases: 3. Germline V gene data show CDR1 as SQVTM and CDR2 as ANQGSEA. The DNA for the CDR3 is TGCAGCGTTGAAATAGCGGGAAACTCCTACAATGAGCAGTTCTTC. Translating it yields CSVEIAGNSYNEQFF.

The chain links TRBV7-2 to TRBJ1-1, with D possibly TRBD1 on 5 matching bases. There are 15 residues in the CDR3. V was trimmed by 8 bases and J by 5 bases, leaving 21 bases between them. In germline, CDR1 is SGHTA, CDR2 FQGNSA. The CDR3 sequence: CASSLGIGHKTEAFF. CDR3 coding DNA: TGTGCCAGCTCCCTAGGGATCGGACATAAGACTGAAGCTTTCTTT.

This clone was detected only once. This sequence joins TRBV5-1 and TRBJ1-1; 7 nucleotides align to TRBD1. Germline loops: CDR1 SGHRS, CDR2 YFSETQ. The ends lost 4 bases at V and 0 bases at J; junction bases unmatched: 6. The CDR3 is made up of 15 amino acids. The CDR3 protein is CASSPRQGLNTEAFF. The CDR3 nucleotides read TGCGCCAGCAGCCCGCGACAGGGATTGAACACTGAAGCTTTCTTT. Variable domain in full (rest from reference TRBV5-1 and TRBJ1-1): KAGVTQTPRYLIKTRGQQVTLSCSPISGHRSVSWYQQTPGQGLQFLFEYFSETQRNKGNFPGRFSGRQFSNSRSEMNVSTLELGDSALYLCASSPRQGLNTEAFFGQGTRLTVV.

This chain uses TRBV29-1 with TRBJ2-2; TRBD1 matches at 10 bases. V was clipped by 8 bases and J by 3 bases; unmatched bases: 6. Germline V CDR1 and CDR2: SQVTM, ANQGSEA. The CDR3 extends over 14 amino acids. The CDR3 coding sequence is TGCAGCACTCTTGGGACAGGGGACACCGGGGAGCTGTTTTTT. Translated, it gives CSTLGTGDTGELFF.

The rearrangement links TRBV4-1 to TRBJ2-1; 13 bases fit TRBD2. This CDR3 has 18 amino acids. Germline trimming cut 0 bases from V and 6 bases from J; bases unmatched to any gene: 8. Germline CDR1 reads MGHRA; CDR2 reads YSYEKL. This CDR3 reads CASSQDRTGLAGTNEQFF. The CDR3 DNA sequence: TGCGCCAGCAGCCAAGATCGTACGGGACTAGCGGGGACCAATGAGCAGTTCTTC.

The rearrangement links TRBV2 to TRBJ2-2, with D unresolved. The CDR3 has 15 amino acids. Trimming stripped 7 bases from V and 7 bases from J, with 19 bases between. The germline CDR1 and CDR2 sequences are SNHLY and FYNNEI. CDR3: CASTRSLTSGGELFF. The CDR3 region has the DNA TGTGCCAGCACCAGATCCCTGACTTCTGGCGGGGAGCTGTTTTTT.

This clone was seen a single time. The rearrangement uses TRBV30 and TRBJ1-2, with D possibly matching TRBD1 (6 bases). Between the trimmed V and J ends, which lost 1 base and 7 bases, there was a span of 10 bases. CDR1 and CDR2 (germline): GTSNPN, SVGIG (reference sequence). The CDR3 is made up of 12 amino acids. This CDR3 reads CAWSAVRGGYTF. The CDR3 DNA reads as TGTGCCTGGAGTGCGGTCAGGGGTGGCTACACCTTC.

The CDR3 reads CASSPGRIGGKTYEQYF. CDR3 coding DNA: TGTGCCAGCAGCCCCGGGAGGATAGGGGGTAAAACCTACGAGCAGTACTTC. V and J are TRBV14 and TRBJ2-7, with D possibly being TRBD2 (7 bases). Trimming removed 4 bases from V and 2 bases from J, with 21 bases in between. This CDR3 contains 17 residues. The germline CDR1 and CDR2 sequences are SGHDN and FVKESK.

The sample holds a few counts of this clone. This chain uses TRBV4-3 with TRBJ2-7; maybe TRBD1 (6 bases). The V end was cut by 0 bases, the J end by 3 bases, with 12 bases between. Per the germline V gene, CDR1 is LGHNA and CDR2 is YSLEER. The CDR3 has 15 residues. The CDR3 loop is CASSQEVARGYEQYF. The CDR3 region has the DNA TGCGCCAGCAGCCAAGAGGTCGCCAGGGGCTACGAGCAGTACTTC.